This TCR beta chain was captured in a study of blood T cell repertoires in COVID-19. Across the study: Sites in the United States, Italy and Spain provided acute and convalescent COVID-19 samples. Nucleic acid was either cDNA or gDNA, and it came from T cells, B-cell-depleted T cells, or PBMCs.

From germline, CDR1 is SGHNT and CDR2 YYREEE (reference sequence). J gave up 3 bases and V 10 bases, and 9 bases lay outside the gene matches. The CDR3 consists of 14 residues. How the authors handled the data: Using reference gene primer amplification, nucleated cell counts were estimated. Produced via immunoSEQ multiplex PCR; TCRdb's table is partial and in-frame only. The V and J calls and the clone size are those of that table, but D and trimming were determined from the DNA. The sample shows about 59,000 clones, around 79% of them seen only once. The chain joins TRBV5-4 to TRBJ2-3; TRBD1 matches at 9 bases. Sequencing was performed on peripheral blood. The TCR originated in a woman between 45 and 60 years old with active or convalescent COVID-19. The CDR3 bases are TGTGCCGGAAGAATACAGGGGGCGACAGATACGCAGTATTTT. Its protein is CAGRIQGATDTQYF.